The text below deals with one T cell receptor beta chain. Its antigen is currently unknown. The table came from immunoSEQ multiplex PCR; TCRdb's copy has only in-frame clones and leaves some out. The top ten hold less than 6% of the sample, which has about 140,000 clones, 86% seen once. The source of the sample is a study of Ad26.COV2.S vaccination and SARS-CoV-2 variants. Broader study findings: Similar non-spike TCR breadth was seen in vaccine and placebo recipients.

Germline CDR1 is WNHNN and CDR2 is SYGVQD (reference sequence). Trimming cost V 2 bases and J 5 bases, with 9 bases left between them. The CDR3 has 14 amino acids. This sequence was found in a human donor who had recovered from COVID-19. The V and J genes are TRBV10-1 and TRBJ2-2, with unresolved D. The starting material was peripheral blood, obtained after recovery from COVID-19. CDR3 nucleotides: TGCGCCAGCAGTGAGCGGGCAGAGACCGGGGAGCTGTTTTTT. As protein: CASSERAETGELFF.